Below are 17 T cell receptor beta chains sequenced from a single sample in a study of OX40 agonist ivuxolimab in advanced cancers. Method: immunoSEQ multiplex PCR; TCRdb's copy keeps in-frame clones and lacks some. In the table there are about 40,000 clones, more than 75% of which are singletons. Sequences were derived from CD4+ or CD8+ T cells sorted from blood, sampled in a trial of the OX40 agonist ivuxolimab. These receptors originate from an adult with an advanced solid tumor such as melanoma, head and neck, liver or kidney cancer.

CDR3 in amino acids: CASSYIGGGEQYF. CDR3 coding DNA: TGTGCCAGCAGTTATATAGGGGGCGGCGAGCAGTACTTC. This sequence joins TRBV6-1 and TRBJ2-7; TRBD1 agrees at 7 bases. This CDR3 is built from 13 residues. In germline, CDR1 is MNHNS, CDR2 SASEGT. V dropped 5 bases and J dropped 6; count of bases not matched to a gene: 7.

The rearrangement uses TRBV7-2 and TRBJ2-1, with 10 bases aligning to TRBD1. The CDR3 has 12 residues. The germline V gene has CDR1 SGHTA and CDR2 FQGNSA. V gave up 6 bases and J gave up 8 bases; unmatched junction bases: 1. In DNA form, the CDR3 reads TGTGCCAGCAGGGGGACAGGGGATGAGCAGTTCTTC. Encoded protein: CASRGTGDEQFF.

The count of this clone is one. This CDR3 is CASSVQGRTEAFF. The DNA for the CDR3 is TGTGCCAGCAGCGTTCAGGGGCGGACTGAAGCTTTCTTT. The V and J genes are TRBV7-9 and TRBJ1-1; possible D gene TRBD1, 6 bases. The CDR3 length is 13 residues. V gave up 5 bases and J gave up 5 bases, with 12 bases separating them. In germline, CDR1 is SEHNR, CDR2 FQNEAQ (reference sequence).

J is TRBJ2-2 and V is TRBV30; 12 positions agree with TRBD2. In germline, CDR1 is GTSNPN, CDR2 SVGIG (reference sequence). CDR3 length: 17 amino acids. V gave up 2 bases and J gave up 2 bases; unmatched junction bases: 6. As DNA, the CDR3 is TGTGCCTGGAGTAGAAGGACTAGCGGGACTAACACCGGGGAGCTGTTTTTT. Amino acid sequence: CAWSRRTSGTNTGELFF.

CDR3 in DNA: TGTGCCAGCAGCTTAGTGGTGGCCGGGGAGCTGTTTTTT. Its translation: CASSLVVAGELFF. V is TRBV7-2 and J is TRBJ2-2; D uncertain. The germline V gene encodes CDR1 SGHTA and CDR2 FQGNSA. V was cut by 1 base and J by 6 bases, with 6 bases left in between. The CDR3 is 13 amino acids.

This sequence joins TRBV2 and TRBJ2-1; TRBD1 agrees at 7 bases. Looked up from germline, CDR1 is SNHLY and CDR2 is FYNNEI. This CDR3 has 17 residues. V gave up 2 bases and J gave up 2 bases; unmatched junction bases: 9. CDR3 sequence reads: CASSEPETGRTYNEQFF. CDR3 bases: TGTGCCAGCAGTGAACCAGAGACAGGGCGGACCTACAATGAGCAGTTCTTC.

Details on this clone: A much larger clone differs by one base, so this may be a read error. Other DNA sequences in the sample encode the same CDR3. This chain joins TRBV7-9 and TRBJ2-7; the D gene is possibly TRBD2 (6 bases). Germline CDR1 is SEHNR and CDR2 is FQNEAQ (reference sequence). The CDR3 is 12 residues long. Trimming removed 1 base from V and 6 bases from J, with 7 bases in between. The CDR3 sequence is CASSLGRGEQYF. The CDR3, as DNA: TGTGCCAGCAGCTTAGGGAGGGGCGAGCAGTACTTC.

The J gene is TRBJ1-5, the V gene TRBV10-3, with a weak D call TRBD1 (5 bases). The germline V and J ends were trimmed by 8 bases and 4 bases, with 12 bases remaining between them. CDR3 length: 13 amino acids. Germline V gene data show CDR1 as ENHRY and CDR2 as SYGVKD. For the CDR3, the DNA is TGTGCCATCCAGGTGGGGGAAAATCAGCCCCAGCATTTT. It encodes CAIQVGENQPQHF.

The chain is built from TRBV7-6 and TRBJ1-5; D is ambiguous. The V gene's germline CDR1 is SGHVS and CDR2 FNYEAQ. V lost 3 bases and J 4 bases, leaving 4 bases between the germline ends. The CDR3 is made up of 12 amino acids. Written as DNA, the CDR3 is TGTGCCAGCAGCTTTGGGAATCAGCCCCAGCATTTT. Translation gives CASSFGNQPQHF.

The table lists this clone with a count of one. The chain has TRBV30 and TRBJ1-1, with D possibly being TRBD1 (5 bases). The germline V and J ends were trimmed by 3 bases and 13 bases, with 15 bases remaining between them. The CDR3 has 11 residues. Germline V gene lookup returns CDR1 GTSNPN and CDR2 SVGIG (reference sequence). CDR3 sequence (DNA): TGTGCCTGGAGGATGGGTCCGACAGTTTTCTTT. Translation: CAWRMGPTVFF.

This chain links TRBV7-2 with TRBJ1-2; D perhaps matches TRBD1 (6 bases). In germline, CDR1 is SGHTA, CDR2 FQGNSA. Trimming pared 5 bases from V and 4 bases from J, leaving 8 bases between. The CDR3 runs to 12 residues. The chain's CDR3 is CASSQDSYGYTF. The CDR3 nucleotides read TGTGCCAGCAGCCAGGACAGCTATGGCTACACCTTC.

A few counts support this clone. V usage is TRBV4-3 and J usage is TRBJ1-1, with D possibly TRBD1 on 6 matching bases. CDR1 and CDR2 from the germline V gene are LGHNA and YSLEER. The CDR3 totals 12 residues. V shed 5 bases and J shed 7 bases, with 11 bases lying between them. The CDR3 here is CASSIGQFEAFF. CDR3 coding DNA: TGCGCCAGCAGCATCGGACAGTTTGAAGCTTTCTTT.

The chain is built from TRBV19 and TRBJ1-6, with D possibly being TRBD1 (6 bases). Germline CDR1 is LNHDA and CDR2 is SQIVND (reference sequence). V lost 4 bases and J 10 bases, leaving 11 bases between the germline ends. This CDR3 has 13 amino acids. This CDR3 reads CASSTGEGSPLHF. As DNA, the CDR3 is TGTGCCAGTAGTACAGGGGAGGGCTCACCCCTCCACTTT.

This rearrangement joins TRBV7-2 to TRBJ1-5; D unclear. The V and J ends lost 9 bases and 2 bases respectively, with 8 bases between them. The CDR3 extends over 12 amino acids. Per germline, CDR1 SGHTA and CDR2 FQGNSA. This CDR3 reads CASGVGNQPQHF. The CDR3 nucleotides are TGTGCCAGTGGGGTGGGCAATCAGCCCCAGCATTTT.

This chain joins TRBV6-5 and TRBJ2-7; 9 nucleotides line up with TRBD2. This CDR3 is built from 13 residues. The V gene's germline CDR1 is MNHEY and CDR2 SVGAGI. With V trimmed by 7 bases and J by 4 bases, 5 bases remained unmatched. The CDR3 sequence is CASMREGHYEQYF. The DNA for the CDR3 is TGTGCCAGCATGCGGGAGGGCCATTACGAGCAGTACTTC.

The rearrangement joins TRBV19 to TRBJ2-2; no clear D. The CDR3 totals 14 residues. Germline-derived CDR1 and CDR2 are LNHDA and SQIVND (reference sequence). V lost 3 bases and J 7 bases, leaving 12 bases between the germline ends. The CDR3: CASSIHLPSGELFF. The CDR3 nucleotides are TGTGCCAGTAGTATTCACCTCCCGAGCGGGGAGCTGTTTTTT.

This rearrangement joins TRBV4-2 to TRBJ1-5; D not certain. CDR1 and CDR2 from the germline V gene are LGHNA and YNFKEQ. With 0 bases removed from V and 4 bases from J, the gap between germline ends came to 13 bases. This CDR3 has 16 amino acids. In DNA form, the CDR3 reads TGTGCCAGCAGCCAAGAGGTGAGGCCAGTAAATCAGCCCCAGCATTTT. It translates to CASSQEVRPVNQPQHF.